The 18 T cell receptor beta chains listed next were all sequenced from one sample in a study of blood T cells in healthy people across ages. Alongside a J-beta primer mix, a sample-barcoded 5' primer served in a second PCR lasting about 7 to 11 cycles. TCRdb called the 5' RACE reads again in MiXCR, with one record for every CDR3 protein. The profile shows about 620,000 distinct CDR3 sequences, roughly 21% of them singletons. The sample taken for sequencing was blood. The receptor set was obtained from a man between 70 and 80 years old in good health.

This clonotype showed up just a few times. CDR3 sequence (DNA): TGTGCCAGCAGCCCACGACTGACCGGAGTTGAGGCTGGCTACACCTTC. This translates into CASSPRLTGVEAGYTF. This chain links TRBV7-8 with TRBJ1-2; D remains ambiguous. V was clipped by 5 bases and J by 7 bases, with 23 bases between them. The CDR3 totals 16 residues. From germline, CDR1 is SGHVS and CDR2 FQNEAQ.

The chain is built from TRBV20-1 and TRBJ2-5; D may be TRBD1 (6 bases). V lost 5 bases and J 4 bases, leaving 11 bases between the germline ends. The CDR3 extends over 12 amino acids. Germline V gene lookup returns CDR1 DFQATT and CDR2 SNEGSKA (reference sequence). The CDR3 DNA sequence: TGCAGTGCTTTGGGGGCCACAGAGACCCAGTACTTC. This sequence encodes CSALGATETQYF.

This clonotype was counted ten times or more. This chain connects TRBV20-1 to TRBJ2-7; TRBD2 agrees at 9 bases. This CDR3 is 16 amino acids long. V shed 2 bases, J shed 7 bases, and the junction held 15 bases outside the gene matches. Germline-derived CDR1 and CDR2 are DFQATT and SNEGSKA (reference sequence). CDR3 residues: CSARSFGLAGMSEQYF. Written as DNA, the CDR3 is TGCAGTGCTAGAAGCTTTGGTCTAGCGGGAATGAGTGAGCAGTACTTC.

The rearrangement links TRBV5-1 to TRBJ1-1, with 10 bases lining up with TRBD1. The CDR3 has 15 amino acids. The germline gives CDR1 SGHRS, CDR2 YFSETQ. With 4 bases clipped from V and 4 bases from J, the junction kept 7 bases outside the gene matches. The CDR3 spells CASSKGQGPGTEAFF. CDR3 coding DNA: TGCGCCAGCAGCAAGGGACAGGGGCCCGGCACTGAAGCTTTCTTT.

This clonotype came up once. This chain connects TRBV7-9 to TRBJ2-5; D is perhaps TRBD2 (7 bases). Germline values: CDR1 SEHNR, CDR2 FQNEAQ (reference sequence). Trimming removed 5 bases at V and 3 bases at J, with 13 bases between. The CDR3 length is 14 residues. In DNA, the CDR3 is TGTGCCAGCAGCCCGGGGGGCCTCGAAGAGACCCAGTACTTC. Its protein product is CASSPGGLEETQYF.

This clonotype was seen only a few times. V gene TRBV6-2 or TRBV6-3 combines with J gene TRBJ2-1, with D unresolved. CDR1 is MNHEY, CDR2 SVGEGT, per germline. The V and J ends lost 0 bases and 5 bases respectively, with 5 bases between them. The CDR3 extends over 13 amino acids. The CDR3 DNA reads TGTGCCAGCAGTTACTCGAGAGACAATGAGCAGTTCTTC. Translating it yields CASSYSRDNEQFF.

Concerning this clonotype itself: A much larger clonotype is one base distant, so this may be a read error. The genes are TRBV7-2 and TRBJ2-1; 7 nucleotides agree with TRBD2. CDR1 and CDR2 from the germline V gene are SGHTA and FQGNSA. The CDR3 loop spans 15 amino acids. The ends lost 6 bases at V and 0 bases at J; junction bases unmatched: 5. The CDR3 DNA reads TGTGCCAGCAGGCTAGCGGTGGGCTCCTACAATGAGCAGTTCTTC. Translated: CASRLAVGSYNEQFF.

Only a few counts were recorded for this clonotype. This chain joins TRBV28 and TRBJ2-3, with a possible D match to TRBD2 (6 bases). This CDR3 contains 13 residues. V was trimmed by 8 bases and J by 3 bases, leaving 12 bases between them. Per the germline V gene, CDR1 is MDHEN and CDR2 is SYDVKM. The CDR3 region has the DNA TGTGCCAGCCTATCTAGCGTAACAGATACGCAGTATTTT. This translates into CASLSSVTDTQYF.

The chain carries TRBV7-2 and TRBJ2-5, with 16 bases that match TRBD2. J gave up 3 bases and V 5 bases, and 6 bases lay outside the gene matches. Germline V gene sequence: CDR1 SGHTA, CDR2 FQGNSA. This CDR3 comprises 17 residues. This CDR3 reads CASSLGLAGGPEETQYF. The DNA of the CDR3 is TGTGCCAGCAGCCTGGGACTAGCGGGAGGGCCGGAAGAGACCCAGTACTTC.

The V and J genes are TRBV19 and TRBJ2-5; 9 nucleotides align to TRBD2. Trimming at V came to 2 bases and at J to 3 bases, leaving 4 bases not matched to a gene. The CDR3 runs to 15 residues. Looked up from germline, CDR1 is LNHDA and CDR2 is SQIVND (reference sequence). CDR3 residues: CASSITTSGKETQYF. The CDR3 bases are TGTGCCAGTAGTATAACGACTAGCGGAAAAGAGACCCAGTACTTC.

The V call is TRBV29-1, the J call TRBJ1-2; a weak D match, TRBD1 (6 bases). The CDR3 sequence is 13 residues long. From germline, CDR1 is SQVTM and CDR2 ANQGSEA. V lost 7 bases and J lost 4, with 16 bases in between. CDR3 bases: TGCAGCGGGACAGCAGGGGTGGGCTATGGCTACACCTTC. Its translation is CSGTAGVGYGYTF.

This chain uses TRBV21-1 with TRBJ1-2; TRBD1 reflects the table's D call only, with no check against the DNA. TRBV21-1 is a documented pseudogene. The CDR3 has 14 amino acids. CDR3 coding DNA: TGTGCCAGCAGCCAGGGGGAAAGGGGAGATGGCTACACCTTC. It codes for CASSQGERGDGYTF.

CDR3 nucleotide sequence: TGCAGCGTCGTAGGGACAGAAGAGCAGTACTTC. Translated, it gives CSVVGTEEQYF. The rearrangement joins TRBV29-1 to TRBJ2-5; TRBD1 matches 7 bases. CDR1 SQVTM and CDR2 ANQGSEA come from the germline V gene. This CDR3 contains 11 residues. V lost 6 bases to trimming and J lost 11 bases; unmatched junction nucleotides: 9.

This clonotype came up a few times. The chain uses TRBV3-1 and TRBJ2-5; D unresolved. Germline V gene data show CDR1 as LGHDT and CDR2 as YNNKEL (reference sequence). The V end was cut by 0 bases, the J end by 4 bases, with 12 bases between. This CDR3 spans 15 amino acids. CDR3 protein: CASSQDLAWRETQYF. The CDR3 nucleotides are TGTGCCAGCAGCCAAGATTTGGCTTGGCGAGAGACCCAGTACTTC.

The chain links TRBV18 to TRBJ1-1, with a tentative D call TRBD1 (6 bases). CDR1 is KGHSH, CDR2 LQKENI, per germline. The CDR3 contains 15 residues. The V end was cut by 3 bases, the J end by 6 bases, with 17 bases between. The CDR3 spells CASSPPGRGSAEAFF. The CDR3 nucleotides read TGTGCCAGCTCACCCCCTGGCAGGGGAAGCGCTGAAGCTTTCTTT.

The chain carries TRBV3-1 and TRBJ2-5; 7 nucleotides agree with TRBD1. The CDR3 length is 15 residues. With 0 bases clipped from V and 4 bases from J, the junction kept 5 bases outside the gene matches. Germline V gene sequence: CDR1 LGHDT, CDR2 YNNKEL (reference sequence). The CDR3 sequence: CASSQDYNRGETQYF. The CDR3 bases are TGTGCCAGCAGCCAAGATTATAACAGGGGAGAGACCCAGTACTTC.

V is TRBV10-2 and J is TRBJ2-5, with TRBD2 matching 7 bases. With the DNA end fitting TRBJ2-7 better, the J assignment may be wrong. The CDR3 consists of 16 residues. The germline V gene encodes CDR1 WSHSY and CDR2 SAAADI. The CDR3, as DNA: TGCGCCAGCAGTGAGCCCACACTAGCGCCTACCTACGAGCAGTACTTC. Translating gives CASSEPTLAPTYEQYF.

This clonotype occurred a few times. The V gene is TRBV7-6, the J gene TRBJ2-5, with 10 bases lining up with TRBD2. The CDR3 loop spans 15 amino acids. CDR1 and CDR2 from the germline V gene are SGHVS and FNYEAQ. With V trimmed by 4 bases and J by 4 bases, 6 bases remained unmatched. The CDR3 DNA reads TGTGCCAGCAGCTCTCTAGCGGGAGAGTTAGAGACCCAGTACTTC. Its protein product is CASSSLAGELETQYF.